This paragraph reports one TCR beta chain. Germline CDR1 and CDR2: MNHEY and SMNVEV (reference sequence). V lost 6 bases and J lost 2, with 11 bases in between. The CDR3 totals 13 residues. 13 Jbeta primers and 60 Vbeta primers were used for the PCR. Produced via immunoSEQ multiplex PCR; TCRdb's table is partial and in-frame only. Among about 120,000 clones listed, 80% were seen once. The sample is drawn from a study of cytomegalovirus exposure and HLA in healthy donors. Study summary: There were around 390 genotyped donors. Of these, roughly 80% fell in the genetic ancestry cluster associated with self-reported Caucasian donors.

Healthy bone marrow donors formed the donor group. This sequence originates from a young man in good health and CMV-seropositive. The rearrangement links TRBV27 to TRBJ2-7, with D unresolved. Material: PBMCs. The CDR3 sequence is CASSPDKAYEQYF. The CDR3, as DNA: TGTGCCAGCAGCCCTGACAAGGCCTACGAGCAGTACTTC.